This T cell receptor (beta chain) emerged from a study of blood T cells in healthy people across ages (dated by TCRdb to 2014 to 2015). Looking at the study overall: In model experiments, template switching captured roughly one uniquely barcoded TCR beta cDNA molecule for every two T cells. Age-related changes in TCR beta repertoire diversity were measured in the study by deep sequencing normalized with unique cDNA molecular identifiers. The donors were divided into four age groups: young (average approximately 17 years), middle-aged (under 40), aged (about 60) and long-lived (82). Donors of different ages were randomly distributed across sequencing lanes to avoid experimental bias. Two additional independent replicas of 1 million unique cDNA reads from the same blood draw were analyzed for two donors (one aged 18 to 30 and one aged 80 or older).

Remarks on this clonotype: What antigen it recognizes has not been identified. No base quality values were provided; no much bigger clone lies one nucleotide off.

The library was made by 5' RACE. The reads were generated on an Illumina HiSeq 2500. The second PCR ran for roughly 7 to 11 cycles and used a J-beta primer mix along with a sample-barcoded 5' primer. A unique molecular identifier was introduced onto each TCR beta cDNA molecule by a template-switch 5' adaptor carrying 12 random nucleotides. Each sample yielded at least 3 million CDR3-containing paired-end reads. First-strand cDNA synthesis was performed from all RNA using the Mint cDNA synthesis kit, with priming by a TRBC-specific oligonucleotide. Following uracil-DNA glycosylase treatment, a first 18-cycle PCR with universal primers M1SS and BC2_uni_R was performed on all cDNA. In the original analysis: For normalization, 1 million high-quality reads, each with a distinct molecular identifier, were randomly selected from each sample. Instead of being binned into consensus sequences, reads that shared molecular identifiers were thrown out. MiTCR, run with a Q25 quality threshold and the strictest error-elimination algorithm, handled CDR3 identification, clonotype clustering and error correction. A nonparametric unseen species model with Euler transformation was used to estimate a lower bound on total TCR beta diversity. TCRdb reran the public reads through fastp at Q25 and MiXCR, keeping productive beta chains. Rows matching on CDR3 protein sequence are summarized as one entry with the most common DNA and genes. TCRdb's processing, not the authors' own work, is the source of the V and J calls. This sample is represented by about 780,000 distinct CDR3 sequences; 35% to 50% of them were singletons. Jointly, the top ten make up around 18% of the sample.

Study-level results and caveats: Estimates of total diversity based on one million sequenced T cells were considered lower bounds and underestimates. Because donor CMV infection status was unknown, age-related changes in expanded clonotypes were potentially confounded. As age increased, observed TCR beta diversity per million T cells dropped in a roughly linear way, and a significant reduction was already evident by age around 41. Since profiling was done on bulk unsorted PBMCs, naive and antigen-experienced compartments could not be conclusively compared. Compared with the aged group, the long-lived group had more naive CD4+ T cells, fewer expanded clones and increased TCR diversity, a pattern suggesting age selection. A strong correlation was found between observed TCR beta diversity and the percentage of naive T cells measured by flow cytometry.

The donors were 40 or so Caucasian individuals from Russia, aged roughly 6 to 100 years, who were systemically healthy. Each donor gave around 9.8 milliliters of peripheral blood, collected into EDTA-treated Vacutainer tubes. Ficoll-Paque density-gradient centrifugation was used to isolate PBMCs, with at least 7 million per sample. Trizol reagent was used to extract total RNA from PBMCs, with at least 5.5 micrograms per sample. For every donor, an aliquot of PBMCs went through flow cytometry to measure the percentages of naive CD45RAhigh/CD27high T cells. Measured from the cysteine to the phenylalanine, the CDR3 is 20 residues long. The CDR3 DNA has 60 bases and is translated from base 1. The V end loses 0 bases and the J end loses 5 bases, and a stretch of 27 bases separates them. CDR1 and CDR2 are drawn from the germline V gene: MNHEY, SVGAGI.

Input material: blood. The chain joins TRBV6-5 to TRBJ2-3; TRBD1 is a weak D gene call, 5 bases matching. The clonotype originates from a man older than 75 in good health. CDR3 reads: CASSYSVRRVGQGRIDTQYF. The DNA reads TGTGCCAGCAGTTACTCAGTACGCAGGGTGGGGCAAGGTAGAATAGATACGCAGTATTTT.